This entry lists 29 T cell receptor beta chains sequenced from one sample in a study of cytomegalovirus exposure and HLA in healthy donors. PCR used 60 Vbeta primers and 13 Jbeta primers. Sequencing was performed with immunoSEQ multiplex PCR; in TCRdb, only in-frame clones are kept and a portion is missing. The sample carries 120,000 or so clones, more than 60% recorded once. Sequenced input: PBMCs. All receptors derive from a woman between 45 and 60 years old in good health and CMV-seropositive.

This clone has a single count. This chain joins TRBV6-5 and TRBJ2-7; 14 bases align to TRBD2. Germline values: CDR1 MNHEY, CDR2 SVGAGI. This CDR3 comprises 13 residues. V dropped 8 bases and J dropped 4; count of bases not matched to a gene: 1. CDR3 amino acids: CASGTSGSYEQYF. The CDR3 coding sequence is TGTGCCAGCGGGACTAGCGGGAGTTACGAGCAGTACTTC.

The chain recombines TRBV9 with TRBJ2-7, with D possibly matching TRBD1 (6 bases). There are 13 residues in the CDR3. Germline V gives CDR1 SGDLS, CDR2 YYNGEE. Trimming took off 4 bases at V and 3 bases at J, with 11 bases between the two ends. CDR3 coding DNA: TGTGCCAGCAGCCCCGCGGACAGCTACGAGCAGTACTTC. Amino acid sequence: CASSPADSYEQYF.

The V call is TRBV7-6, the J call TRBJ2-7; D possibly corresponds to TRBD1 (6 bases). The CDR3 runs 16 residues. The germline V gene has CDR1 SGHVS and CDR2 FNYEAQ. Deletions cut 5 bases from V and 3 bases from J, with 20 bases between. CDR3 sequence: CASSPGVGTPNYEQYF. The CDR3 region has the DNA TGTGCCAGCAGCCCAGGTGTCGGGACACCCAACTACGAGCAGTACTTC.

This clone was observed a handful of times. CDR3: CASLGQGNYGYTF. In nucleotides, the CDR3 is TGTGCCAGCCTCGGACAGGGGAACTATGGCTACACCTTC. J is TRBJ1-2 and V is TRBV2; 9 bases fit TRBD1. After removal of 8 bases from V and 2 bases from J, the junction contained 3 bases not matched to a gene. Germline V lookup: CDR1 SNHLY, CDR2 FYNNEI. The CDR3 contains 13 residues.

This clone was seen once. The V and J genes are TRBV9 and TRBJ2-7; tentative D call: TRBD1 (5 bases). Trimming removed 0 bases from V and 2 bases from J, with 12 bases in between. This CDR3 is 15 amino acids long. Germline assignment: CDR1 SGDLS and CDR2 YYNGEE. The CDR3, as DNA: TGTGCCAGCAGCGTAGACGACAGCGAGACCTACGAGCAGTACTTC. Translated, it gives CASSVDDSETYEQYF. Full variable domain (missing parts from reference TRBV9 and TRBJ2-7): DSGVTQTPKHLITATGQRVTLRCSPRSGDLSVYWYQQSLDQGLQFLIQYYNGEERAKGNILERFSAQQFPDLHSELNLSSLELGDSALYFCASSVDDSETYEQYFGPGTRLTVT.

The J gene is TRBJ2-5, the V gene TRBV11-2; 9 bases line up with TRBD2. The germline V gene encodes CDR1 SGHAT and CDR2 FQNNGV. Unmatched junction bases numbered 4, after V lost 5 bases and J lost 0 bases. The CDR3 runs 15 residues. CDR3 protein: CASSQGLAYQETQYF. CDR3 nucleotides: TGTGCCAGCAGCCAAGGACTAGCGTACCAAGAGACCCAGTACTTC.

The chain uses TRBV10-3 and TRBJ1-1; 8 bases are a match to TRBD1. The CDR3 contains 15 residues. V lost 3 bases, J lost 8 bases, and 11 bases stayed unmatched. Germline CDR1 ENHRY, CDR2 SYGVKD. CDR3 loop: CAISEYEAGGWEAFF. The CDR3 DNA sequence: TGTGCCATCAGTGAATATGAGGCAGGGGGCTGGGAAGCTTTCTTT.

The V gene is TRBV10-3, the J gene TRBJ1-1; 9 positions match TRBD1. This CDR3 has 14 amino acids. The trim removed 5 bases at V and 2 bases at J, leaving 3 bases unmatched. Germline V gene lookup returns CDR1 ENHRY and CDR2 SYGVKD. The CDR3: CAISWDRDNTEAFF. In nucleotides, the CDR3 is TGTGCCATCAGTTGGGACAGGGACAACACTGAAGCTTTCTTT.

The V and J genes are TRBV5-1 and TRBJ1-1; D not resolved. Trimming took off 1 base at V and 4 bases at J, with 17 bases between the two ends. CDR3 length equals 16 residues. The germline V gene encodes CDR1 SGHRS and CDR2 YFSETQ. The CDR3 nucleotides read TGCGCCAGCAGCTTGTTCGGGGAAGGTCGAGCCACTGAAGCTTTCTTT. Protein sequence: CASSLFGEGRATEAFF.

With respect to this clone: One end of the junction does not line up with germline, which may come from a read error. The chain has TRBV7-7 and TRBJ2-3; D is unresolved. The CDR3 runs 12 residues. Germline V lookup: CDR1 SSHAT, CDR2 FNYEAQ (reference sequence). The CDR3 coding sequence is TGTGCTAGCAGCCCTTCCCCAGATACGCAGTATTTT. Residues: CASSPSPDTQYF.

This rearrangement joins TRBV7-2 to TRBJ1-1; 8 bases line up with TRBD1. V was clipped by 4 bases and J by 4 bases; unmatched bases: 2. This CDR3 has 13 amino acids. CDR1 and CDR2 (germline): SGHTA, FQGNSA. The CDR3 here is CASSYTGGTEAFF. CDR3 coding DNA: TGTGCCAGCAGCTATACAGGGGGCACTGAAGCTTTCTTT.

The chain has TRBV10-3 and TRBJ1-1; 7 positions agree with TRBD1. This CDR3 is built from 15 residues. V lost 0 bases to trimming and J lost 4 bases; unmatched junction nucleotides: 5. Germline CDR1 and CDR2: ENHRY and SYGVKD. This CDR3 reads CAISESRTGVTEAFF. Here the CDR3 DNA reads TGTGCCATCAGTGAGTCGAGAACAGGGGTCACTGAAGCTTTCTTT.

The chain employs TRBV7-2 and TRBJ2-3, with 8 nucleotides matching TRBD2. The CDR3 runs 15 residues. Germline values: CDR1 SGHTA, CDR2 FQGNSA. Unmatched junction bases numbered 4, after V lost 1 base and J lost 4 bases. DNA for the CDR3: TGTGCCAGCAGCTTAGAGCGGGGGAGGGCAGATACGCAGTATTTT. Its protein is CASSLERGRADTQYF. The variable domain in full, with the rest retrieved from reference TRBV7-2 and TRBJ2-3, is GAGVSQSPSNKVTEKGKDVELRCDPISGHTALYWYRQSLGQGLEFLIYFQGNSAPDKSGLPSDRFSAERTGGSVSTLTIQRTQQEDSAVYLCASSLERGRADTQYFGPGTRLTVL.

This CDR3 reads CAWSRDYRNTDTQYF. The CDR3 nucleotides read TGTGCCTGGAGCCGGGACTACCGAAACACAGATACGCAGTATTTT. The J gene is TRBJ2-3, the V gene TRBV30; 7 bases are shared with TRBD2. The V gene's germline CDR1 is GTSNPN and CDR2 SVGIG (reference sequence). This CDR3 spans 15 amino acids. V shed 3 bases, J shed 2 bases, and the junction held 8 bases outside the gene matches.

Details on this clone: A read error may produce the germline difference seen at one junction end. The identical CDR3 is also encoded by other nucleotide sequences in the sample. V usage is TRBV6-4 and J usage is TRBJ2-1, with 9 bases identical to TRBD1. Germline CDR1 and CDR2: MRHNA and SNTAGT. This CDR3 is built from 16 residues. CDR3 protein: CASSFSGGQGPTEQFF. CDR3 DNA sequence: TGTGCTAGCAGCTTCTCGGGGGGACAGGGCCCGACGGAGCAGTTCTTC.

The J gene is TRBJ2-5, the V gene TRBV9; 10 nucleotides match TRBD2. Looked up from germline, CDR1 is SGDLS and CDR2 is YYNGEE. The V and J ends lost 4 bases and 5 bases, in that order; junction bases with no gene match: 8. This CDR3 has 15 amino acids. DNA of the CDR3: TGTGCCAGCAGCCCAGTAGCGGGAGGACGGGAGACCCAGTACTTC. Translation: CASSPVAGGRETQYF.

The V and J genes are TRBV29-1 and TRBJ1-2; no firm D call. Germline V gene lookup returns CDR1 SQVTM and CDR2 ANQGSEA. There are 13 residues in the CDR3. V lost 6 bases, J lost 2 bases, and 13 bases lay in between. The CDR3 nucleotides read TGCAGCGTCCCTGGTCGGTACAACTATGGCTACACCTTC. As protein: CSVPGRYNYGYTF.

The V call is TRBV2, the J call TRBJ1-1; no definite D call. This CDR3 contains 13 residues. Trimming removed 5 bases from V and 7 bases from J, with 14 bases in between. From germline, CDR1 is SNHLY and CDR2 FYNNEI. CDR3 sequence: CASSNYVGNEAFF. In DNA form, the CDR3 reads TGTGCCAGCAGTAACTATGTCGGGAATGAAGCTTTCTTT.

The V gene is TRBV27, the J gene TRBJ1-1; tentatively, D is TRBD1 (5 bases). CDR1 MNHEY and CDR2 SMNVEV come from the germline V gene (reference sequence). The V and J ends lost 6 bases and 7 bases respectively, with 15 bases between them. The CDR3 has 13 residues. The CDR3 region is CASRGPFGCEAFF. CDR3 nucleotide sequence: TGTGCCAGCAGGGGGCCTTTCGGGTGTGAAGCTTTCTTT.

In its sample, this clone was seen a few times. This chain uses TRBV11-3 with TRBJ1-1, with 10 nucleotides matching TRBD1. The ends lost 7 bases at V and 4 bases at J; junction bases unmatched: 3. In germline, CDR1 is SGHNT, CDR2 YENEEA. The CDR3 totals 13 residues. CDR3 sequence (DNA): TGTGCCAGCACCCGGACAGGGGGCACTGAAGCTTTCTTT. This translates into CASTRTGGTEAFF.

The chain combines TRBV27 with TRBJ1-1; D is uncertain. This CDR3 spans 14 amino acids. V was trimmed by 5 bases and J by 1 base, leaving 11 bases between them. CDR1 MNHEY and CDR2 SMNVEV come from the germline V gene (reference sequence). This CDR3 is CASSPLVANTEAFF. The CDR3 bases are TGTGCCAGCAGTCCCCTAGTGGCGAACACTGAAGCTTTCTTT.

This clone showed up just once. The chain combines TRBV5-8 with TRBJ2-7, with 15 bases aligning to TRBD2. CDR1 and CDR2 (germline): SGHTS, YDEGEE. The CDR3 runs to 16 residues. V lost 2 bases, J lost 4 bases, and 4 bases stayed unmatched. Here the CDR3 DNA reads TGTGCCAGCAGCTTAGGACTAGCGGGAGGGGGATACGAGCAGTACTTC. It translates to CASSLGLAGGGYEQYF. The full variable domain, completed using reference TRBV5-8 and TRBJ2-7, is EAGVTQSPTHLIKTRGQQATLRCSPISGHTSVYWYQQALGLGLQFLLWYDEGEERNRGNFPPRFSGRQFPNYSSELNVNALELEDSALYLCASSLGLAGGGYEQYFGPGTRLTVT.

Written as DNA, the CDR3 is TGCGCCAGCAGCTACGGGTTCCTCGAGCAGTACTTC. The encoded protein is CASSYGFLEQYF. The rearrangement uses TRBV5-1 and TRBJ2-7; the D is unclear. Germline V gene lookup returns CDR1 SGHRS and CDR2 YFSETQ. The V and J ends lost 3 bases and 6 bases respectively, with 10 bases between them. This CDR3 comprises 12 residues.

This clone occurred once. The V gene is TRBV30, the J gene TRBJ2-5; 10 nucleotides line up with TRBD2. CDR3 length: 18 amino acids. V was clipped by 2 bases and J by 0 bases; unmatched bases: 12. Germline-derived CDR1 and CDR2 are GTSNPN and SVGIG (reference sequence). CDR3 residues: CAWSTSGVGSTHQETQYF. CDR3 coding DNA: TGTGCCTGGAGTACTAGCGGGGTGGGGTCGACGCACCAAGAGACCCAGTACTTC.

J is TRBJ2-1 and V is TRBV5-1; 8 nucleotides align to TRBD1. This CDR3 is built from 14 residues. Germline-derived CDR1 and CDR2 are SGHRS and YFSETQ. J gave up 4 bases and V 3 bases, and 3 bases lay outside the gene matches. The CDR3 is CASSSRGPYNEQFF. The CDR3 DNA is TGCGCCAGCAGCTCCAGGGGGCCATACAATGAGCAGTTCTTC.

V gene TRBV11-3 combines with J gene TRBJ2-3; 7 positions match TRBD2. Germline V gene data show CDR1 as SGHNT and CDR2 as YENEEA. V gave up 5 bases and J gave up 8 bases; unmatched junction bases: 4. This CDR3 is built from 12 residues. CDR3 amino acids: CASSPPGGTQYF. CDR3 bases: TGTGCCAGCAGCCCCCCGGGGGGTACGCAGTATTTT.

The chain employs TRBV7-8 and TRBJ2-4; 8 nucleotides match TRBD2. J was trimmed by 3 bases and V by 6 bases; bases with no gene match: 10. The CDR3 covers 16 residues. The germline V gene has CDR1 SGHVS and CDR2 FQNEAQ. Written as DNA, the CDR3 is TGTGCCAGCAGTCCCGGGGGTCGGGGGGGCAAAAACATTCAGTACTTC. Protein sequence: CASSPGGRGGKNIQYF. The full variable domain, completed using reference TRBV7-8 and TRBJ2-4, is GAGVSQSPRYKVAKRGQDVALRCDPISGHVSLFWYQQALGQGPEFLTYFQNEAQLDKSGLPSDRFFAERPEGSVSTLKIQRTQQEDSAVYLCASSPGGRGGKNIQYFGAGTRLSVL.

V usage is TRBV5-4 and J usage is TRBJ2-3; 8 nucleotides line up with TRBD1. The CDR3 runs 15 residues. Germline V lookup: CDR1 SGHNT, CDR2 YYREEE (reference sequence). J was trimmed by 2 bases and V by 4 bases; bases with no gene match: 6. The DNA of the CDR3 is TGTGCCAGCAGCATCAGGACAGGGTACACAGATACGCAGTATTTT. Translated: CASSIRTGYTDTQYF.

V is TRBV5-1 and J is TRBJ1-1, with 10 nucleotides matching TRBD1. Germline CDR1 reads SGHRS; CDR2 reads YFSETQ. V lost 2 bases to trimming and J lost 1 base; unmatched junction nucleotides: 5. The CDR3 spans 16 residues. CDR3 amino acids: CASSLRTGGWNTEAFF. In DNA form, the CDR3 reads TGCGCCAGCAGCTTAAGGACAGGGGGGTGGAACACTGAAGCTTTCTTT.